This T cell receptor beta chain comes out of a study of PD-1 blockade in classical Hodgkin lymphoma. Unmatched junction bases numbered 4, after V lost 8 bases and J lost 5 bases. CDR1 is SNHLY, CDR2 FYNNEI, per germline. This CDR3 is 13 amino acids long. This sample's time point: cycle 4 day 1 (C4D1), after more than five weeks of nivolumab. Relapses following autologous stem cell transplantation were seen in all patients, with brentuximab vedotin exposure varying. The patients, who had relapsed/refractory classical Hodgkin lymphoma, achieved best responses of complete response, partial response or progressive disease. Points from the study as a whole: Significantly greater TCR diversity emerged by C4D1 in CD4+ cells but not CD8+ cells.

Method: immunoSEQ multiplex PCR; TCRdb's copy keeps in-frame clones and lacks some. The data show about 33,000 clones, around three quarters seen once. A note on this clone: As yet, its antigen is unknown.

This clonotype was sampled from a human donor with classical Hodgkin lymphoma. The J gene is TRBJ1-4, the V gene TRBV2; 8 bases fit TRBD1. This specimen consisted of peripheral blood mononuclear cells (PBMCs), obtained before the fourth cycle of nivolumab. CDR3 DNA: TGTGCCAGCCGACAGGGGCGGAATGAAAAACTGTTTTTT. Amino acids: CASRQGRNEKLFF.